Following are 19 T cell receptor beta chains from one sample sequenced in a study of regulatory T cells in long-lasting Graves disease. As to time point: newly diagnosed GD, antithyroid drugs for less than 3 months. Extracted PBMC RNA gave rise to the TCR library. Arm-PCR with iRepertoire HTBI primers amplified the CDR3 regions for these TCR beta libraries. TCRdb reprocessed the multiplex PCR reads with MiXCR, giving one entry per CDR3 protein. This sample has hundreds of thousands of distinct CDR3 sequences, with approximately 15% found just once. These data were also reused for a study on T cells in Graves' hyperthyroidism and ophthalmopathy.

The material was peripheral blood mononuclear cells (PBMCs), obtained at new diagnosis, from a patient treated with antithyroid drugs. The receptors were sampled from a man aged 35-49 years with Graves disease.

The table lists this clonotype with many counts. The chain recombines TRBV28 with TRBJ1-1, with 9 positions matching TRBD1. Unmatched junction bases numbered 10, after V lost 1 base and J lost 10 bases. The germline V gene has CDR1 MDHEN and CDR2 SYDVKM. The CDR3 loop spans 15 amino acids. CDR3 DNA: TGTGCCAGCAGTTTATCCGCCGGGACAGGGTTCGGAGCTTTCTTT. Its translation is CASSLSAGTGFGAFF.

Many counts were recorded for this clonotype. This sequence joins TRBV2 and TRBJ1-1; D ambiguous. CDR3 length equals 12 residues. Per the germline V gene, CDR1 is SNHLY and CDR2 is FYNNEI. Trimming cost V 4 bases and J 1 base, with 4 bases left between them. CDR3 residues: CASSGGNTEAFF. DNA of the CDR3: TGTGCCAGCAGTGGGGGGAACACTGAAGCTTTCTTT.

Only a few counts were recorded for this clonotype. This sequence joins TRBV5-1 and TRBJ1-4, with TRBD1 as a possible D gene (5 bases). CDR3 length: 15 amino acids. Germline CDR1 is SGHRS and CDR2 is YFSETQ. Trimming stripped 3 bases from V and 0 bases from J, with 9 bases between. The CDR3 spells CASSYSTATNEKLFF. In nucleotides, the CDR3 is TGCGCCAGCAGCTACTCGACAGCAACTAATGAAAAACTGTTTTTT.

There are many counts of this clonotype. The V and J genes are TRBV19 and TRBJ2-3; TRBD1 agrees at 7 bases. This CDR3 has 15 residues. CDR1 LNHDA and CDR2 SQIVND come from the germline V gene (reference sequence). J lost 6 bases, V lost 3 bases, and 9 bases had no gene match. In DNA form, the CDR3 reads TGTGCCAGTAGTATCCTCACAGGGGCAAGGGATACGCAGTATTTT. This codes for CASSILTGARDTQYF.

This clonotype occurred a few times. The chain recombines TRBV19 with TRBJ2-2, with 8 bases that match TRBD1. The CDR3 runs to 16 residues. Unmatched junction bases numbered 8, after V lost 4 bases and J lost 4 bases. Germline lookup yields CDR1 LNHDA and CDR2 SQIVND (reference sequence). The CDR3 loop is CASSTDRGWVTGELFF. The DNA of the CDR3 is TGTGCCAGTAGTACAGACAGGGGCTGGGTCACCGGGGAGCTGTTTTTT.

The CDR3 here is CASSLGPQRVSGINSPLHF. The CDR3 DNA reads as TGCGCCAGCAGCTTGGGGCCCCAGAGAGTATCGGGGATCAATTCACCCCTCCACTTT. V is TRBV5-1 and J is TRBJ1-6, with no clear D. CDR1 and CDR2 from the germline V gene are SGHRS and YFSETQ. The CDR3 contains 19 residues. V was shortened by 0 bases and J by 7 bases, with 23 bases between the two germline ends.

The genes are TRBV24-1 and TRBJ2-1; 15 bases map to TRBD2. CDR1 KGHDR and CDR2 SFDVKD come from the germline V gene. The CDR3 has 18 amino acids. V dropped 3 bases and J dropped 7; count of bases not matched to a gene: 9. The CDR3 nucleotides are TGTGCCACCAGTGATCCCCAGGGACTAGCGGGGGGCAGGAATGAGCAGTTCTTC. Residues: CATSDPQGLAGGRNEQFF.

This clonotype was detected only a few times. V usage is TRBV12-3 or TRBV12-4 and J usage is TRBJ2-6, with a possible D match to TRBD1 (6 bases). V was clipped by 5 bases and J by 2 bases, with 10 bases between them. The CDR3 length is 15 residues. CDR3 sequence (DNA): TGTGCCAGCAGTCCATGGACAGCTGGGGCCAACGTCCTGACTTTC. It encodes CASSPWTAGANVLTF.

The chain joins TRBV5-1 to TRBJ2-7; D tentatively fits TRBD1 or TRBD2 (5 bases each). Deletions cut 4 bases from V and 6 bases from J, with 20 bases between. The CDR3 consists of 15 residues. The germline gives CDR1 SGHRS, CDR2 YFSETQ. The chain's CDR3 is CASSPVLGESAEQYF. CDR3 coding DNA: TGCGCCAGCAGCCCGGTATTAGGGGAGAGCGCCGAGCAGTACTTC.

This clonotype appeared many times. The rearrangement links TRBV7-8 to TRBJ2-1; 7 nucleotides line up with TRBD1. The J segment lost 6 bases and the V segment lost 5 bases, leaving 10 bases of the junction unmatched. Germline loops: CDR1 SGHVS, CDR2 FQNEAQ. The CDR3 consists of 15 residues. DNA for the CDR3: TGTGCCAGCAGCCTGAGACAGGGCGGAACCAATGAGCAGTTCTTC. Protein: CASSLRQGGTNEQFF. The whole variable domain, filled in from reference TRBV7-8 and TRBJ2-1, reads GAGVSQSPRYKVAKRGQDVALRCDPISGHVSLFWYQQALGQGPEFLTYFQNEAQLDKSGLPSDRFFAERPEGSVSTLKIQRTQQEDSAVYLCASSLRQGGTNEQFFGPGTRLTVL.

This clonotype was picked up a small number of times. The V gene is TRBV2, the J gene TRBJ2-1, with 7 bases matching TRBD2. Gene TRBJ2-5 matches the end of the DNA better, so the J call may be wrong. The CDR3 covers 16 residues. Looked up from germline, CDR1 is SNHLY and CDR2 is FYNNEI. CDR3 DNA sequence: TGTGCCAGCAGTGGGCAGTGGGGGGGGAGTATGGAGACCCAGTACTTC. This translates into CASSGQWGGSMETQYF.

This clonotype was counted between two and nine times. CDR3 sequence: CASIPETGMWGYTF. CDR3 sequence (DNA): TGTGCCAGCATCCCGGAGACGGGGATGTGGGGCTACACCTTC. J is TRBJ1-2 and V is TRBV2; D unresolved. The V and J ends lost 7 bases and 8 bases respectively, with 20 bases between them. The CDR3 contains 14 residues. Germline V gives CDR1 SNHLY, CDR2 FYNNEI. The full variable domain, completed using reference TRBV2 and TRBJ1-2, is EPEVTQTPSHQVTQMGQEVILRCVPISNHLYFYWYRQILGQKVEFLVSFYNNEISEKSEIFDDQFSVERPDGSNFTLKIRSTKLEDSAMYFCASIPETGMWGYTFGSGTRLTVV.

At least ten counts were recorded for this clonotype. The CDR3 region has the DNA TGCAGTGCTAGCCAGGGGGCAGAATACGAGCAGTACTTC. Encoded protein: CSASQGAEYEQYF. This sequence joins TRBV20-1 and TRBJ2-7, with TRBD1 matching over 8 bases. The V gene's germline CDR1 is DFQATT and CDR2 SNEGSKA (reference sequence). Unmatched junction bases numbered 5, after V lost 3 bases and J lost 4 bases. The length of the CDR3 is 13 residues.

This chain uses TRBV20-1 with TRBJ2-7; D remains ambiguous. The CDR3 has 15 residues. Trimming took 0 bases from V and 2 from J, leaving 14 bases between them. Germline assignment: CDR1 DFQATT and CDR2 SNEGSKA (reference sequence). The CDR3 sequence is CSARDPSPEAYEQYF. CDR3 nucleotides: TGCAGTGCTAGAGACCCATCGCCCGAGGCCTACGAGCAGTACTTC.

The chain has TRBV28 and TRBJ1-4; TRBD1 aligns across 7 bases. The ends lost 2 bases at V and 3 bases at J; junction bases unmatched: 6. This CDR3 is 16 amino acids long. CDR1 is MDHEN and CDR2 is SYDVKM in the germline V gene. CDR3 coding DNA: TGTGCCAGCAGTTTAAGGGGGCTCGTGGCTAATGAAAAACTGTTTTTT. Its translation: CASSLRGLVANEKLFF. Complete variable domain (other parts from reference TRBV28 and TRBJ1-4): DVKVTQSSRYLVKRTGEKVFLECVQDMDHENMFWYRQDPGLGLRLIYFSYDVKMKEKGDIPEGYSVSREKKERFSLILESASTNQTSMYLCASSLRGLVANEKLFFGSGTQLSVL.

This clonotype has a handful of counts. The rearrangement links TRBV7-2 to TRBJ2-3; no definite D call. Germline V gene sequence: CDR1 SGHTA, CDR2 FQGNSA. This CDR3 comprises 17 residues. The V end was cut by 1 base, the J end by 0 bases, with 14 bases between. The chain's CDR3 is CASSLGWPRTSTDTQYF. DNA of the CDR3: TGTGCCAGCAGCTTAGGGTGGCCCCGAACTAGCACAGATACGCAGTATTTT.

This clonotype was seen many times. The CDR3 nucleotides are TGTGCCATCAGTGTGACAGAGAACACTGAAGCTTTCTTT. Amino acid sequence: CAISVTENTEAFF. The chain couples TRBV10-3 to TRBJ1-1; a possible D gene is TRBD1 (5 bases). The germline V gene encodes CDR1 ENHRY and CDR2 SYGVKD. The CDR3 is 13 amino acids. V was pared by 4 bases and J by 1 base, with 7 bases between.

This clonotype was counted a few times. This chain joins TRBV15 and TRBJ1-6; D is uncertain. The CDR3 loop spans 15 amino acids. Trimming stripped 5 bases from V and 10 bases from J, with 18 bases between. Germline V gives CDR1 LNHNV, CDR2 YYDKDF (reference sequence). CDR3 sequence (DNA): TGTGCCACCAGCCGAACCGTAGGCACCGGATCACCCCTCCACTTT. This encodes CATSRTVGTGSPLHF.

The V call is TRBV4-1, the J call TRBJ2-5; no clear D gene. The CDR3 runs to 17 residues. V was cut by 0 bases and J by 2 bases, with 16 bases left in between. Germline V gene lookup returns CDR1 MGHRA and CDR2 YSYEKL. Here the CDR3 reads CASSQDEVLGNQETQYF. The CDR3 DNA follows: TGCGCCAGCAGCCAAGATGAGGTTTTGGGGAATCAAGAGACCCAGTACTTC.